A selection of T cell receptor beta chains follows, all from one sample in a study of cytomegalovirus exposure and HLA in healthy donors. The assay was immunoSEQ multiplex PCR, and TCRdb's table has in-frame clones only and misses some. The data contain 100,000 to 140,000 clones, around 73% of them singletons. The sequencing sample was made of PBMCs. These receptors all come from a man aged 25-40 years in good health and CMV-seronegative. CDR3s include the opening cysteine and the closing phenylalanine or tryptophan. A D gene is named only where the DNA matches it firmly. The size of a clone is reported for some rows only, either as once, few or many, or as a class for expanded clones.

D gene,clone size,V gene,J gene,CDR3 protein,CDR3 DNA
TRBD2,.,TRBV9,TRBJ2-1,CASSVVGTSGAQSSYNEQFF,TGTGCCAGCAGCGTAGTGGGGACTAGCGGGGCCCAGAGCTCCTACAATGAGCAGTTCTTC
.,.,TRBV5-1,TRBJ2-5,CASSLELGETQYF,TGCGCCAGCAGCTTGGAGCTCGGAGAGACCCAGTACTTC
TRBD1,once,TRBV28,TRBJ2-7,CASSSGQGDNFRKYF,TGTGCCAGCAGCTCGGGACAGGGCGACAACTTTAGGAAGTACTTC
.,.,TRBV30,TRBJ2-1,CAWSRDRVGEQFF,TGTGCCTGGAGCCGAGACCGGGTGGGTGAGCAGTTCTTC
TRBD1,.,TRBV15,TRBJ2-1,CATSGRDSPYNEQFF,TGTGCCACCAGCGGCCGGGACAGCCCGTACAATGAGCAGTTCTTC
.,.,TRBV9,TRBJ1-2,CASSTTGYGYTF,TGTGCCAGCAGCACGACAGGCTATGGCTACACCTTC
TRBD2,.,TRBV9,TRBJ2-2,CASSVAIAGEITANTGELFF,TGTGCCAGCAGCGTAGCCATAGCGGGAGAGATAACGGCGAACACCGGGGAGCTGTTTTTT
TRBD2,.,TRBV6-1,TRBJ2-4,CASNSGRRGIQYF,TGTGCCAGCAACAGCGGGAGGAGGGGGATTCAGTACTTC
TRBD1,few,TRBV9,TRBJ1-5,CASSVDPSRGQPQHF,TGTGCCAGCAGCGTAGATCCGAGCAGGGGGCAGCCCCAGCATTTT
TRBD1,.,TRBV28,TRBJ1-1,CASSFLPGQGNTEAFF,TGTGCCAGCAGTTTCCTTCCGGGACAGGGGAACACTGAAGCTTTCTTT
.,.,TRBV21-1,TRBJ2-6,CAGYYRGITGANVLTF,TGTGCCGGCTACTACAGGGGTATTACTGGGGCCAACGTCCTGACTTTC
TRBD1,.,TRBV18,TRBJ1-3,CASSISRQGGNTIYF,TGTGCCAGCTCAATTTCCCGACAGGGTGGCAACACCATATATTTT
TRBD1,.,TRBV30,TRBJ2-7,CAWSVRTGTVSYEQYF,TGTGCCTGGAGTGTACGTACCGGGACAGTTTCCTACGAGCAGTACTTC
.,few,TRBV6-6,TRBJ1-5,CASFPAGGYSNQPQHF,TGTGCCAGCTTCCCGGCGGGGGGTTATAGCAATCAGCCCCAGCATTTT
TRBD1,once,TRBV30,TRBJ1-4,CAWSPGTGREKLFF,TGTGCCTGGAGCCCCGGGACAGGGAGGGAAAAACTGTTTTTT
TRBD1,.,TRBV7-6,TRBJ1-4,CASSFRGRDEKLFF,TGTGCCAGCAGCTTCAGGGGGCGTGATGAAAAACTGTTTTTT
.,few,TRBV7-8,TRBJ1-1,CASSLGSEAFF,TGTGCCAGCAGCTTAGGCAGTGAAGCTTTCTTT
.,.,TRBV10-3,TRBJ2-3,CAISMNTGAGGTDTQYF,TGTGCCATCAGCATGAACACCGGGGCAGGGGGCACAGATACGCAGTATTTT
.,.,TRBV5-6,TRBJ1-1,CASSLRQAEAFF,TGTGCCAGCAGCTTGCGGCAGGCTGAAGCTTTCTTT
.,.,TRBV19,TRBJ2-5,CASSIALPETQYF,TGTGCCAGTAGTATCGCTCTACCGGAGACCCAGTACTTC
TRBD2,.,TRBV7-9,TRBJ2-1,CASSPRGLAGGTQLTEQFF,TGTGCCAGCAGCCCGCGGGGACTAGCGGGAGGCACCCAACTTACGGAGCAGTTCTTC
TRBD1,.,TRBV6-5,TRBJ2-7,CASRTDRDDEQYF,TGTGCCAGCAGAACAGACAGGGATGACGAGCAGTACTTC
TRBD1,few,TRBV9,TRBJ1-2,CASSVEDRVSGYTF,TGTGCCAGCAGCGTAGAGGACAGGGTTTCTGGCTACACCTTC
TRBD1,.,TRBV19,TRBJ1-5,CASAGQTSQPQHF,TGTGCCAGCGCGGGACAGACCTCGCAGCCCCAGCATTTT
.,.,TRBV18,TRBJ1-4,CASSPRDTSTNEKLFF,TGTGCCAGCTCACCCCGGGACACTTCAACTAATGAAAAACTGTTTTTT
.,.,TRBV10-3,TRBJ2-1,CAISETGTPYNEQFF,TGTGCCATCAGTGAGACCGGGACACCCTACAATGAGCAGTTCTTC
.,.,TRBV10-3,TRBJ1-1,CASKTENTEAFF,TGTGCCAGCAAGACAGAGAACACTGAAGCTTTCTTT
TRBD1,.,TRBV7-2,TRBJ1-2,CASSLVGQSYGYTF,TGTGCCAGCAGCTTAGTGGGACAGAGCTATGGCTACACCTTC
.,few,TRBV6-1,TRBJ2-5,CASSELGPEETQYF,TGTGCCAGCAGTGAATTAGGCCCGGAGGAGACCCAGTACTTC
.,.,TRBV19,TRBJ1-1,CASSFLGPGTEAFF,TGTGCCAGTAGCTTCCTTGGGCCCGGCACTGAAGCTTTCTTT
TRBD1,.,TRBV19,TRBJ2-5,CASSPRGLQETQYF,TGTGCCAGTAGTCCCAGGGGGTTACAAGAGACCCAGTACTTC
.,.,TRBV19,TRBJ2-1,CASSYRVSSEQFF,TGTGCCAGTTCCTACAGAGTCAGCAGTGAGCAGTTCTTC
TRBD1,.,TRBV10-3,TRBJ1-1,CAISDYDRGARTEAFF,TGTGCCATCAGTGACTATGACAGGGGAGCCCGCACTGAAGCTTTCTTT
TRBD1,.,TRBV19,TRBJ2-4,CASSSRGTGILGIQYF,TGTGCCAGTAGTTCACGCGGGACAGGGATCCTAGGCATTCAGTACTTC
.,few,TRBV6-4,TRBJ1-5,CASSQPGTNSNQPQHF,TGTGCCAGCAGTCAACCCGGGACAAATAGCAATCAGCCCCAGCATTTT
.,few,TRBV10-3,TRBJ2-2,CAISTNTGGTGELFF,TGTGCCATCAGTACAAATACCGGAGGGACCGGGGAGCTGTTTTTT
TRBD2,.,TRBV4-1,TRBJ2-4,CASSQSSSGTKNIQYF,TGCGCCAGCAGCCAATCGTCTAGCGGGACCAAAAACATTCAGTACTTC
TRBD1,.,TRBV28,TRBJ2-3,CASSFVRDSLLGTQYF,TGTGCCAGCAGTTTCGTCCGGGACAGCCTATTGGGGACGCAGTATTTT
TRBD2,.,TRBV4-1,TRBJ2-2,CASSQLRTSGGANTGELFF,TGCGCCAGCAGCCAACTTAGGACTAGCGGGGGCGCTAACACCGGGGAGCTGTTTTTT
.,few,TRBV7-9,TRBJ2-7,CASSLERISYEQYF,TGTGCCAGCAGCTTAGAGCGCATATCCTACGAGCAGTACTTC
TRBD2,.,TRBV5-1,TRBJ2-3,CASSSGTSGGFAQDTQYF,TGCGCCAGCAGCTCCGGGACTAGCGGGGGCTTCGCACAAGATACGCAGTATTTT
TRBD1,.,TRBV10-3,TRBJ2-2,CAISKNRGPNTGELFF,TGTGCCATCAGTAAGAACAGGGGGCCTAACACCGGGGAGCTGTTTTTT
.,.,TRBV19,TRBJ2-7,CASSRTGGGYEQYF,TGTGCCAGTAGCCGCACAGGGGGGGGGTACGAGCAGTACTTC
TRBD1,once,TRBV27,TRBJ2-7,CASSLQGAYEQYF,TGTGCCAGCAGTCTCCAGGGGGCTTACGAGCAGTACTTC
TRBD1,few,TRBV4-1,TRBJ2-5,CASSPGQSAGKETQYF,TGCGCCAGCAGCCCGGGACAGAGCGCTGGTAAAGAGACCCAGTACTTC
.,.,TRBV15,TRBJ2-4,CATSRDTARGNIQYF,TGTGCCACCAGCAGAGATACGGCTAGGGGAAACATTCAGTACTTC
TRBD1,.,TRBV7-7,TRBJ2-3,CASSRTGTTDTQYF,TGTGCCAGCAGTCGGACAGGTACCACAGATACGCAGTATTTT
.,.,TRBV27,TRBJ1-2,CASSLLAPGVGASYGYTF,TGTGCCAGCAGTTTACTCGCCCCAGGAGTGGGGGCAAGCTATGGCTACACCTTC
.,.,TRBV9,TRBJ1-6,CASSFSHQVDNSPLHF,TGTGCCAGCAGCTTTTCTCACCAGGTCGATAATTCACCCCTCCACTTT
TRBD1,.,TRBV7-9,TRBJ1-3,CASSPTGAGNTIYF,TGTGCCAGCAGCCCGACAGGGGCGGGAAACACCATATATTTT
TRBD2,.,TRBV4-1,TRBJ2-7,CASSQSVVAGGYEQYF,TGCGCCAGCAGCCAATCGGTAGTAGCGGGGGGATACGAGCAGTACTTC
.,.,TRBV18,TRBJ2-5,CASRQVEETQYF,TGTGCCAGCCGGCAGGTCGAGGAGACCCAGTACTTC
TRBD1,.,TRBV4-1,TRBJ1-2,CASSQGGTGVYGYTF,TGCGCCAGCAGCCAAGGGGGGACAGGGGTCTATGGCTACACCTTC
.,.,TRBV7-9,TRBJ2-3,CASTLSGSTDTQYF,TGTGCCAGCACCCTAAGCGGGAGCACAGATACGCAGTATTTT
.,once,TRBV7-2,TRBJ2-1,CASRPDLSSGNEQFF,TGTGCCAGCAGGCCGGACTTATCGTCGGGCAATGAGCAGTTCTTC
.,.,TRBV19,TRBJ2-2,CASRAGDGRTGELFF,TGTGCCAGTAGGGCGGGTGACGGGAGAACCGGGGAGCTGTTTTTT
TRBD1,once,TRBV28,TRBJ1-5,CASSFQYRGSNQPQHF,TGTGCCAGCAGTTTTCAGTACAGGGGTAGCAATCAGCCCCAGCATTTT
TRBD1,.,TRBV7-6,TRBJ1-3,CASSSPDRDGNTIYF,TGTGCCAGCAGCTCCCCGGACAGGGACGGAAACACCATATATTTT
TRBD2,few,TRBV7-8,TRBJ2-1,CASSKGLAGGIDEQFF,TGTGCCAGCAGCAAGGGACTAGCGGGAGGAATAGACGAGCAGTTCTTC